This TCR beta chain was identified in a study of blood T cells in healthy people across ages. Study findings and constraints: Versus aged donors, long-lived donors had higher diversity and more naive CD4+ cells.

Caucasian, healthy and from Russia, the donors were aged between about 6 and 90. About this clonotype itself: What it binds is unknown.

It was with a sample-barcoded 5' primer and a J-beta primer mix that a second PCR of roughly 6 to 12 cycles was run. TCRdb called the 5' RACE reads again in MiXCR, with one record for every CDR3 protein. The data hold 730,000 or so distinct CDR3 sequences, with approximately 40% observed a single time. Sequencing was done on a sample of blood. The TCR was taken from an elderly man in good health.

CDR3 DNA: TGTGCCAGCAGCTTGGGACAGGGCGGACGGGGCTACACCTTC. This sequence encodes CASSLGQGGRGYTF. This chain uses TRBV7-8 with TRBJ1-2, with 9 bases identical to TRBD1. The germline CDR1 and CDR2 sequences are SGHVS and FQNEAQ. The CDR3 length is 14 residues. Germline trimming cut 3 bases from V and 8 bases from J; bases unmatched to any gene: 7.